The T cell receptor (beta chain) under discussion was sequenced for a study of T cell repertoires in cytomegalovirus infection. In the study overall: The public TCR beta signatures pointed to both CMV infection and matching HLA type.

TCRdb processed the reads anew with MiXCR; each CDR3 protein has one entry. The table includes about 110,000 distinct CDR3 sequences, around 10% detected once. Comment on this clonotype: No antigen is known for it.

Study-wide points: Public TCR beta family frequency separated CMV-and-HLA carriers, including in an independent cohort. HLA-C-restricted, CMV-specific TCR beta clonotypes were dominant ex vivo.

Sequencing was performed on PBMCs, sequenced either directly or after in vitro stimulation (not recorded which). This TCR came from a human donor in good health (CMV status not recorded). Some clones in this sample may be carry-over from other donors' samples.

The CDR3: CSAREREEKETQYF. CDR3 nucleotides: TGCAGTGCTAGAGAAAGAGAGGAGAAAGAGACCCAGTACTTC. The rearrangement joins TRBV20-1 to TRBJ2-5; the D is unclear. Trimming stripped 0 bases from V and 3 bases from J, with 11 bases between. Germline loops: CDR1 DFQATT, CDR2 SNEGSKA (reference sequence). The CDR3 has 14 amino acids.